The sequence of this T cell receptor beta chain was determined in a study of T cells in Graves' hyperthyroidism and ophthalmopathy. There were TCR beta CDR3 regions amplified from RNA transcripts. The TCR CDR3 was amplified in a first-round RT-PCR using the HTBI primer set. Using its own MiXCR run on the multiplex PCR reads, TCRdb lists one record per CDR3 protein. The repertoire holds a few hundred thousand distinct CDR3 sequences, with roughly 15% as singletons. V was clipped by 8 bases and J by 5 bases; unmatched bases: 11. Germline V gene data show CDR1 as SGHTA and CDR2 as FQGNSA. CDR3 length equals 14 residues. Investigators excluded patients with uncontrolled infection, other autoimmune disease, pregnancy or lactation.

This receptor was obtained from a woman younger than 35 with Graves' hyperthyroidism. The chain has TRBV7-2 and TRBJ1-2; 7 bases agree with TRBD1. Material for sequencing was blood. The CDR3 sequence is CASSKDRVGYGYTF. CDR3 DNA: TGTGCCAGCTCCAAAGACAGGGTGGGGTATGGCTACACCTTC.